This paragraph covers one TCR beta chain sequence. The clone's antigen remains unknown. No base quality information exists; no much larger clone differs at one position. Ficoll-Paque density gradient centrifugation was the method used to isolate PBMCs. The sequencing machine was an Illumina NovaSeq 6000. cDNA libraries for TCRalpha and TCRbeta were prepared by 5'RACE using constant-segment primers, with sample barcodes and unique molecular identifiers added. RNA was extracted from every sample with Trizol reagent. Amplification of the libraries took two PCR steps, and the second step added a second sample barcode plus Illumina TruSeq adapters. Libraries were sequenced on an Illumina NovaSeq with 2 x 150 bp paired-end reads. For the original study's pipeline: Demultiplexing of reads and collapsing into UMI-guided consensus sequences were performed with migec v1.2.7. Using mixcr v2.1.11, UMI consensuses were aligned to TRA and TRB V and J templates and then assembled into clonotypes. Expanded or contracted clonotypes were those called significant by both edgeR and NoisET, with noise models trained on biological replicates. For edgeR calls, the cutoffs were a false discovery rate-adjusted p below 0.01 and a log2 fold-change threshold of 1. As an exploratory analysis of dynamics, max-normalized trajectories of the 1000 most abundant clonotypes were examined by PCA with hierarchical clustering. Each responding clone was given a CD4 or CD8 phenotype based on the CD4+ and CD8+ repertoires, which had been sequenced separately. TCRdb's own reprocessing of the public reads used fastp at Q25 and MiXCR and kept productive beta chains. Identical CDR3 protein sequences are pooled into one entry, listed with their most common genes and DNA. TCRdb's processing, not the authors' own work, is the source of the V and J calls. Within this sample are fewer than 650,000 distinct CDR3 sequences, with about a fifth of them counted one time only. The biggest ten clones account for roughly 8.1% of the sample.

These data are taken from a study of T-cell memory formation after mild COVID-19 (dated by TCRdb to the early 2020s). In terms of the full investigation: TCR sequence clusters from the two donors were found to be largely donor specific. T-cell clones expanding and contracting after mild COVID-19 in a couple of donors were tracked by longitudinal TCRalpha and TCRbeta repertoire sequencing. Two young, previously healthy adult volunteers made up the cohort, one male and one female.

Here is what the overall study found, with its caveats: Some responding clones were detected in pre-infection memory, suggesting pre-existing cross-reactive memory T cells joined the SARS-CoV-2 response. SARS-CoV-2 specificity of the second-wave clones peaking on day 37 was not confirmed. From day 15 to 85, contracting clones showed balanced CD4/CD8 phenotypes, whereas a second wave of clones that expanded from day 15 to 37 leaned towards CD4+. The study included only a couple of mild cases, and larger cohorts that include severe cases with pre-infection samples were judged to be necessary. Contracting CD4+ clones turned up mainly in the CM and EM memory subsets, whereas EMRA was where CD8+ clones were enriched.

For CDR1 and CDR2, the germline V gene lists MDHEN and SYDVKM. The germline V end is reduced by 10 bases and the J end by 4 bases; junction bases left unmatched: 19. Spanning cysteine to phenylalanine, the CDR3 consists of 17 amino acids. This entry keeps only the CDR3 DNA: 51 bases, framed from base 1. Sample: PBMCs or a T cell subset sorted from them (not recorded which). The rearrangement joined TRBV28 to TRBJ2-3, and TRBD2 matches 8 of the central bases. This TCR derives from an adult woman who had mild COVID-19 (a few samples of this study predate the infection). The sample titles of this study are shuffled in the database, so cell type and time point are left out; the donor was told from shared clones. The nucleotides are TGTGCCACCGTTACCTCTTCTTTCGGGAGGGGATCAGATACGCAGTATTTT. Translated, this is CATVTSSFGRGSDTQYF.